The 13 T cell receptor beta chains below were found in one sample sequenced in a study of cytotoxic CD8 clonotypes in ibrutinib-treated CLL. The method was immunoSEQ multiplex PCR; TCRdb's version includes in-frame clones alone and lacks a portion of them. The table records hundreds of thousands of clones, 60% to 75% of them present only once. Sequencing used PBMCs, obtained after 24 months of ibrutinib treatment. The receptors here all came from a human donor with chronic lymphocytic leukemia.

The chain carries TRBV5-6 and TRBJ1-1; D perhaps matches TRBD1 (5 bases). CDR3 length: 15 amino acids. V shed 4 bases and J shed 6 bases, with 19 bases lying between them. Germline-derived CDR1 and CDR2 are SGHDT and YYEEEE. This CDR3 is CASSLPGFGYAEAFF. The CDR3 bases are TGTGCCAGCAGCCTCCCAGGGTTCGGGTACGCTGAAGCTTTCTTT.

The V gene is TRBV6-5, the J gene TRBJ2-7, with D perhaps given as TRBD1 or TRBD2 (6 bases each). V lost 4 bases and J 5 bases, leaving 15 bases between the germline ends. Germline CDR1 is MNHEY and CDR2 is SVGAGI. The CDR3 sequence is 14 residues long. In DNA, the CDR3 is TGTGCCAGCAGTTCGGGGGCTCAAGGCCACGAGCAGTACTTC. Translating it yields CASSSGAQGHEQYF.

The chain employs TRBV6-5 and TRBJ2-5; D gene unclear. This CDR3 is built from 13 residues. The germline V gene has CDR1 MNHEY and CDR2 SVGAGI. The V end lost 6 bases, the J end lost 4 bases, and 12 bases lay between the germline ends. The CDR3 DNA reads TGTGCCAGCAGAGGACCTCAGACAGAGACCCAGTACTTC. This gives the protein CASRGPQTETQYF.

This chain joins TRBV5-4 and TRBJ2-7; 10 bases map to TRBD2. CDR3 length: 16 amino acids. The V gene end was trimmed by 4 bases and the J gene end by 2 bases; junction bases not matched to a gene: 9. Germline V gene lookup returns CDR1 SGHNT and CDR2 YYREEE (reference sequence). This CDR3 is CASSPEGLAGAYEQYF. The CDR3 DNA reads TGTGCCAGCAGCCCCGAGGGGCTAGCGGGGGCCTACGAGCAGTACTTC.

In its sample, this clone was seen many times. The chain couples TRBV28 to TRBJ2-1; unclear D gene. V gave up 5 bases and J gave up 6 bases, with 8 bases separating them. This CDR3 is 12 amino acids long. Germline V lookup: CDR1 MDHEN, CDR2 SYDVKM. CDR3 sequence: CASSTNTNEQFF. The CDR3 DNA is TGTGCCAGCAGTACTAACACCAATGAGCAGTTCTTC.

This chain joins TRBV5-1 and TRBJ1-6; 8 nucleotides agree with TRBD1. The V segment lost 0 bases and the J segment 11 bases; nucleotides outside the gene matches: 4. The CDR3 sequence is 14 residues long. Germline assignment: CDR1 SGHRS and CDR2 YFSETQ. This CDR3 is CASSLDRGKTPLHF. The CDR3 coding sequence is TGCGCCAGCAGCTTGGACAGGGGGAAAACACCCCTCCACTTT.

The chain links TRBV4-2 to TRBJ2-1; weak D call: TRBD2 (5 bases). V lost 4 bases and J 9 bases, leaving 16 bases between the germline ends. The CDR3 extends over 14 amino acids. Germline lookup yields CDR1 LGHNA and CDR2 YNFKEQ. CDR3 sequence: CASSPETKDGEQFF. CDR3 sequence (DNA): TGTGCCAGCAGCCCAGAGACTAAAGACGGTGAGCAGTTCTTC.

J is TRBJ2-6 and V is TRBV29-1, with 7 nucleotides matching TRBD2. The CDR3 is 15 residues long. Germline CDR1 SQVTM, CDR2 ANQGSEA. The ends lost 3 bases at V and 0 bases at J; junction bases unmatched: 2. CDR3 loop: CSVEGGSSGANVLTF. CDR3 DNA sequence: TGCAGCGTTGAGGGAGGGAGCTCTGGGGCCAACGTCCTGACTTTC.

This clone was seen a single time. The chain links TRBV30 to TRBJ2-7; D is unclear. The length of the CDR3 is 15 residues. The V end lost 3 bases, the J end lost 3 bases, and 18 bases lay between the germline ends. Germline V gene data show CDR1 as GTSNPN and CDR2 as SVGIG (reference sequence). The CDR3: CAWSSPSSVGYEQYF. The CDR3 DNA reads as TGTGCCTGGAGCTCCCCGAGTAGTGTGGGCTACGAGCAGTACTTC.

Only one count was recorded for this clone. The genes are TRBV2 and TRBJ1-2, with no clear D. Germline CDR1 SNHLY, CDR2 FYNNEI. V was trimmed by 7 bases and J by 0 bases, leaving 9 bases between them. The CDR3 covers 13 residues. In nucleotides, the CDR3 is TGTGCCAGCACCAGCCAGGCTAACTATGGCTACACCTTC. This encodes CASTSQANYGYTF.

The V and J genes are TRBV11-3 and TRBJ2-3; D possibly corresponds to TRBD2 (6 bases). CDR3 length: 17 amino acids. V was pared by 5 bases and J by 0 bases, with 18 bases between. Germline CDR1 and CDR2: SGHNT and YENEEA. The CDR3 bases are TGTGCCAGCAGCCAAGGCGCGGGAAACCCTAGCACAGATACGCAGTATTTT. It specifies CASSQGAGNPSTDTQYF.

This clone appeared a few times. V gene TRBV5-1 combines with J gene TRBJ2-3; 8 nucleotides line up with TRBD2. Germline V gives CDR1 SGHRS, CDR2 YFSETQ. This CDR3 spans 15 amino acids. V lost 4 bases and J lost 3; bases outside the gene matches: 7. Here the CDR3 reads CASSASGRLTDTQYF. The CDR3 DNA reads as TGCGCCAGCAGCGCCAGCGGGAGACTTACAGATACGCAGTATTTT.

The chain combines TRBV4-3 with TRBJ2-5, with D possibly TRBD2 on 6 matching bases. The CDR3 consists of 15 residues. V lost 4 bases and J 1 base, leaving 13 bases between the germline ends. Germline V CDR1 and CDR2: LGHNA, YSLEER. This CDR3 reads CASSPISTSQETQYF. The CDR3 DNA sequence: TGCGCCAGCAGCCCAATCTCGACTAGCCAAGAGACCCAGTACTTC.